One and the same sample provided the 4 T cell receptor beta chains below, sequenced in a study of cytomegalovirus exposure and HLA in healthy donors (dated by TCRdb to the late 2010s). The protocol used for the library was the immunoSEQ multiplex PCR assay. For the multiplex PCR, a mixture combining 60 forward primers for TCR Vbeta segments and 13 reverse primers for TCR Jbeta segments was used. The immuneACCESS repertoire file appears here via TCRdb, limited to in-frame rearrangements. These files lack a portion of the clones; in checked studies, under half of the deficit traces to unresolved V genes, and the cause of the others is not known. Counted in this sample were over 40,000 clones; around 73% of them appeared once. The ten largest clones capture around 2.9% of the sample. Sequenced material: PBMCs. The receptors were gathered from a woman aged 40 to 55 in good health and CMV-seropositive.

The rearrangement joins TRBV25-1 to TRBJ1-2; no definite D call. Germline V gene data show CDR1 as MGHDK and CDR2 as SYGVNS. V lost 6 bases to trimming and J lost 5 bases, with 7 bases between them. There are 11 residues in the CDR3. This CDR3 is CASRSLYGYTF. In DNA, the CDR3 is TGTGCCAGCAGGAGCCTATATGGCTACACCTTC.

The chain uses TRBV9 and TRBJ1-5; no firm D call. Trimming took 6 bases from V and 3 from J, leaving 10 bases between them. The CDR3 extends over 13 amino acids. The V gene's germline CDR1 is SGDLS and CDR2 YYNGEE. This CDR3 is CASKLRVNQPQHF. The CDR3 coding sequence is TGTGCCAGCAAACTCCGGGTCAATCAGCCCCAGCATTTT.

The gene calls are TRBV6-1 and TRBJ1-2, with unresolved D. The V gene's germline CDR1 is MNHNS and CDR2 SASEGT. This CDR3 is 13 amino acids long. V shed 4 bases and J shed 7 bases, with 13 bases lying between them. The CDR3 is CASSAGREGGYTF. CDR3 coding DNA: TGTGCCAGCAGTGCTGGGAGGGAGGGTGGCTACACCTTC.

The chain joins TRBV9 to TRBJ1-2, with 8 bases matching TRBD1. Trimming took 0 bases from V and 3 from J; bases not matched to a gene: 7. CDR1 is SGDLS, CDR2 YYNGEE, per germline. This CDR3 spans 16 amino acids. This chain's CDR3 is CASSVGGQEIHYGYTF. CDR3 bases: TGTGCCAGCAGCGTAGGGGGACAGGAAATCCACTATGGCTACACCTTC.